This paragraph covers one T cell receptor (beta chain) sequence. The target antigen is unknown. This entry belongs to a study of shared clonotypes between healthy human individuals. Study observations and caveats: When naive CD4 clonotypes were compared across a few donors, approximately 5% were shared. Unshared clonotypes carried lower generation probabilities than those common to all four donors.

V was pared by 3 bases and J by 5 bases, with 21 bases between. Germline assignment: CDR1 LNHDA and CDR2 SQIVND (reference sequence). CDR3 size: 17 residues. Deep-level running was used for the assay. On sorted subsets, replicate PCRs used 150 to 250 ng DNA, or 25,000 to 35,000 T cell genomes. The data were produced by immunoSEQ multiplex PCR, yet TCRdb's version contains in-frame clones alone and is incomplete. The data show roughly 2 million clones, approximately 94% seen once. The sequenced material came from naive CD4+ T cells sorted from blood. Noted subset: CD45RA+ positively selected. This receptor was taken from a man aged 18 to 35 in good health. The gene calls are TRBV19 and TRBJ2-3, with TRBD2 as a possible D gene (5 bases). Here the CDR3 reads CASSIRAGRARRDTQYF. In nucleotides, the CDR3 is TGTGCCAGTAGTATTCGGGCGGGCAGAGCCAGACGAGATACGCAGTATTTT.